This T cell receptor (beta chain) derives from a study of blood T cell repertoires in COVID-19. Study-level background: Samples representing acute and convalescent COVID-19 were sourced from the United States, Italy and Spain. T cells, B-cell-depleted T cells, or PBMCs supplied cDNA or gDNA.

In its sample, this clone was seen once. The junction departs from the called germline gene at one end, perhaps through a read error. Authors' processing steps: Nucleated cell number was recorded as an estimate derived from reference gene primer amplification. Assay: immunoSEQ multiplex PCR; the TCRdb copy retains only in-frame clones and omits some. D and trimming were read from the DNA, whereas the V and J calls and clone size are those reported in that table. The data contain around 100,000 clones, approximately 85% of them singletons. This clonotype originated in a man between 40 and 49 years old with acute or convalescent COVID-19. What was sequenced was peripheral blood.

CDR3 sequence (DNA): TGTGCCAGCAGAGAAGACACCCAAGAGACCCAGTACTTC. Its translation: CASREDTQETQYF. The chain uses TRBV2 and TRBJ2-5; D gene ambiguous. CDR3 length: 13 residues. The germline V gene has CDR1 SNHLY and CDR2 FYNNEI.